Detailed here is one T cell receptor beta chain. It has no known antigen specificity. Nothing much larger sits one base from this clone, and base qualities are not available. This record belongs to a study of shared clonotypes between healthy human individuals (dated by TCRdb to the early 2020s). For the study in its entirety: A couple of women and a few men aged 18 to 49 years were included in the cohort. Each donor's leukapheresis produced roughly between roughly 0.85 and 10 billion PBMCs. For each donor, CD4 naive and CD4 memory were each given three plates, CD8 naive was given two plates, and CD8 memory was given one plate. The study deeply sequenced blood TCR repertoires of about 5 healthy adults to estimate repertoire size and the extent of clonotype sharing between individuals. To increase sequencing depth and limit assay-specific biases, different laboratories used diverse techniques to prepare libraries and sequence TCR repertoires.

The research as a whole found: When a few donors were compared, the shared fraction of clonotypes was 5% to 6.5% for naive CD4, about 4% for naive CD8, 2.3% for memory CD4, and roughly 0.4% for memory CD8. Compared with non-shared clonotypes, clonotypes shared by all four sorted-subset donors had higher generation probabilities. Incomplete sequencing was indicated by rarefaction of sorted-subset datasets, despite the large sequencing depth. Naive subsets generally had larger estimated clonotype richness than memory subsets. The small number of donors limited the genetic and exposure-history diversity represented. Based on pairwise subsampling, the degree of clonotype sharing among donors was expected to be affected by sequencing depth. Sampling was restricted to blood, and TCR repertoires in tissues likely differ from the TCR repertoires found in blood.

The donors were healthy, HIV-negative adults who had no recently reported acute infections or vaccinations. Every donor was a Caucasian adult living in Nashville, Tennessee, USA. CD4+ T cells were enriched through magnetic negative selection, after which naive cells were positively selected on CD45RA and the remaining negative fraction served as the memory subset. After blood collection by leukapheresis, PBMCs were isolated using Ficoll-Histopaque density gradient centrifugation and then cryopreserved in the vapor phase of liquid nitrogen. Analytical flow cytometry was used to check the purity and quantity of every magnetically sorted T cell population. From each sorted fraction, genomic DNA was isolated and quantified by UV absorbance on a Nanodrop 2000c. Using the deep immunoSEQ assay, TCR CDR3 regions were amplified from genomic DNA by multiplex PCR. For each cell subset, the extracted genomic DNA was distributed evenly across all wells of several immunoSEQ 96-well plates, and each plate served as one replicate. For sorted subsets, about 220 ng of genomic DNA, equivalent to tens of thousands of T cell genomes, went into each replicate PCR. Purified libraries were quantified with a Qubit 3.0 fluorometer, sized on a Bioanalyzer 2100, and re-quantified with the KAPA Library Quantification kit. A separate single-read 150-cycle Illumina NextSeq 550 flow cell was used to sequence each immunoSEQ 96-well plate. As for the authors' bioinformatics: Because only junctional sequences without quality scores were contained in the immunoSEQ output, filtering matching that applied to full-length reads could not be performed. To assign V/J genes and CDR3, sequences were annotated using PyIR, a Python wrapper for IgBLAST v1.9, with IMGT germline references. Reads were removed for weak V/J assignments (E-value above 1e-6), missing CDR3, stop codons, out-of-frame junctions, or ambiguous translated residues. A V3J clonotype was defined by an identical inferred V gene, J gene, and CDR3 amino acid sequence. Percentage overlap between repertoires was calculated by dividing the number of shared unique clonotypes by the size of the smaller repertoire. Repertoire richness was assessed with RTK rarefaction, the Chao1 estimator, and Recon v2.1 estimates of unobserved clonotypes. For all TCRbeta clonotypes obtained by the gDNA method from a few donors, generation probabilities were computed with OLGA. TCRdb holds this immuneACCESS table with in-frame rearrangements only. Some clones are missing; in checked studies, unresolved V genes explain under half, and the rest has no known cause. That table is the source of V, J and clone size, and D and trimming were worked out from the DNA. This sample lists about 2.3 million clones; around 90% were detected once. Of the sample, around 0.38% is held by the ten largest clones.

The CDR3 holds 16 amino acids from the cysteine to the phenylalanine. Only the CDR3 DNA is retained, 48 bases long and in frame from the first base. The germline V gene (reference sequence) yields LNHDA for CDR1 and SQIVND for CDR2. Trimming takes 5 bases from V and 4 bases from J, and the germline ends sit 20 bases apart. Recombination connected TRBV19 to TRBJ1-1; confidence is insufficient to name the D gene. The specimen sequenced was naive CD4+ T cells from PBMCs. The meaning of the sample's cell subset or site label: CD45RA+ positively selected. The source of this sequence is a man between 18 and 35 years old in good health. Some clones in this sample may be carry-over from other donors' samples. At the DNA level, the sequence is TGTGCCAGTAGTCCCGGGCCCCATGTCGGGAGCACTGAAGCTTTCTTT. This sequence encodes CASSPGPHVGSTEAFF. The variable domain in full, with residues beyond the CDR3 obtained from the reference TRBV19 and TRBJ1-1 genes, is DGGITQSPKYLFRKEGQNVTLSCEQNLNHDAMYWYRQDPGQGLRLIYYSQIVNDFQKGDIAEGYSVSREKKESFPLTVTSAQKNPTAFYLCASSPGPHVGSTEAFFGQGTRLTVV.